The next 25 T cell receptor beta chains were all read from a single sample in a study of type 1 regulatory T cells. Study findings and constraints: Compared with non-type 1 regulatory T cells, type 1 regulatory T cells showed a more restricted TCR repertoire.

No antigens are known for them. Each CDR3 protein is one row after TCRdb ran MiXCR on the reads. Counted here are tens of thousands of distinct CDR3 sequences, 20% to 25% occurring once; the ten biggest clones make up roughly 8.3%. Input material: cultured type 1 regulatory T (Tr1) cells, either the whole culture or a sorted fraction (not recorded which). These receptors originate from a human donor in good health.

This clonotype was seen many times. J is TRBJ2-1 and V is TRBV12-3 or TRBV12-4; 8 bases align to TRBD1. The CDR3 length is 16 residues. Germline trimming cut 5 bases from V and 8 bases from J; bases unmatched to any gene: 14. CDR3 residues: CASSPRGQGVADEQFF. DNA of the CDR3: TGTGCCAGCAGTCCACGCGGACAGGGAGTTGCCGATGAGCAGTTCTTC.

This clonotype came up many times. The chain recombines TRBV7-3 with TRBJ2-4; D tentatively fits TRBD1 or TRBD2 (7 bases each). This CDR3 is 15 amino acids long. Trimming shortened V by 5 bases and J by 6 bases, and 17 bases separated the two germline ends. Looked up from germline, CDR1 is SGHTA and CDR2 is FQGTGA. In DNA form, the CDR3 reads TGTGCCAGCAGCGCCAGGGGGGGGTACGGAAACATTCAGTACTTC. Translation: CASSARGGYGNIQYF.

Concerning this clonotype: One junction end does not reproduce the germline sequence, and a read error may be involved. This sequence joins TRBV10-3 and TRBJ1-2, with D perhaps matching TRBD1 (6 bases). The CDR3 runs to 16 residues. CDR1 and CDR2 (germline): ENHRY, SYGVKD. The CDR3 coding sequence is TGTACCATCAGTGAAGTTCGAGGGGGTGCCTTCTATGGCTACACCTTC. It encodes CTISEVRGGAFYGYTF.

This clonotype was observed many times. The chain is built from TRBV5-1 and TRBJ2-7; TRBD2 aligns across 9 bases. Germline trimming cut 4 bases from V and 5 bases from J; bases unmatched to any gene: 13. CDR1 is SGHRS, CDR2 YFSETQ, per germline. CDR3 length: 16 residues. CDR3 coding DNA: TGCGCCAGCAGCCCGATACCGAGCGGGAGGATCCACGAGCAGTACTTC. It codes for CASSPIPSGRIHEQYF.

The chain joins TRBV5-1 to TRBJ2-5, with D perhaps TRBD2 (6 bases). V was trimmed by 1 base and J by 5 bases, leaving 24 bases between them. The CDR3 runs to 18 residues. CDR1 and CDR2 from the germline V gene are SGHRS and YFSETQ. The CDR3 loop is CASSLKWVRRGSGETQYF. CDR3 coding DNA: TGCGCCAGCAGCTTGAAGTGGGTCCGGAGGGGCTCGGGGGAGACCCAGTACTTC.

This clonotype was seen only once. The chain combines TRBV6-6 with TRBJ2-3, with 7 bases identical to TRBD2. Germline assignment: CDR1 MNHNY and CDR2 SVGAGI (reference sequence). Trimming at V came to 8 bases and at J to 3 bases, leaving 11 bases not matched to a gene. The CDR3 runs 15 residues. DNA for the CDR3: TGTGCCAGCCAAAATGGGGCAGCGGGAACAGATACGCAGTATTTT. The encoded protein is CASQNGAAGTDTQYF.

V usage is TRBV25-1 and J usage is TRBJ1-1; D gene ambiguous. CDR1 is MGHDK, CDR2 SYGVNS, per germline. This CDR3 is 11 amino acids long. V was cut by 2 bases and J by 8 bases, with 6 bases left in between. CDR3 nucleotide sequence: TGTGCCAGCAGTGAAGGGCAGGAAGCTTTCTTT. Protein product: CASSEGQEAFF.

Here the CDR3 DNA reads TGTGCCAGCAGACCGGTGAACACTGAAGCTTTCTTT. It is translated as CASRPVNTEAFF. This chain uses TRBV7-2 with TRBJ1-1; D gene ambiguous. Germline V lookup: CDR1 SGHTA, CDR2 FQGNSA. V dropped 6 bases and J dropped 0 bases, with 5 bases sitting between them. The CDR3 has 12 amino acids. The full variable domain, rest sourced from reference TRBV7-2 and TRBJ1-1, is GAGVSQSPSNKVTEKGKDVELRCDPISGHTALYWYRQSLGQGLEFLIYFQGNSAPDKSGLPSDRFSAERTGGSVSTLTIQRTQQEDSAVYLCASRPVNTEAFFGQGTRLTVV.

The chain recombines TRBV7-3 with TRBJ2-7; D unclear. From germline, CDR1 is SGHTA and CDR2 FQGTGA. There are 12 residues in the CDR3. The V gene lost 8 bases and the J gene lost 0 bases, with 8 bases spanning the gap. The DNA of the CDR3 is TGTGCCAGCGGCCCGTCCTCCTACGAGCAGTACTTC. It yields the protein CASGPSSYEQYF.

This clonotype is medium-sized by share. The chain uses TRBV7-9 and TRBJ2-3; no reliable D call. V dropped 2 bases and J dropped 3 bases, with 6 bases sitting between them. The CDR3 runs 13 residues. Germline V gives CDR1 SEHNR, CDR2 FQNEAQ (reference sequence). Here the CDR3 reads CASSLLRTDTQYF. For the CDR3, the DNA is TGTGCCAGCAGCTTACTCAGAACAGATACGCAGTATTTT.

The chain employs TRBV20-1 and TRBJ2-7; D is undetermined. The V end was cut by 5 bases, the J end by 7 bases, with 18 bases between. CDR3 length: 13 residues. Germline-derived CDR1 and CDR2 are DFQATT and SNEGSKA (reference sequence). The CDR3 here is CSAPGDGQWEQYF. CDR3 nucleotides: TGCAGTGCTCCCGGAGACGGTCAGTGGGAGCAGTACTTC.

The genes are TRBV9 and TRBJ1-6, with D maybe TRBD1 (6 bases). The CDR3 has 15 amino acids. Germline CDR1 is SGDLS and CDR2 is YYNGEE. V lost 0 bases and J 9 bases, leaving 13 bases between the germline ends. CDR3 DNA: TGTGCCAGCAGCGTAGCGGACAGCATGGGTTCACCCCTCCACTTT. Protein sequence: CASSVADSMGSPLHF.

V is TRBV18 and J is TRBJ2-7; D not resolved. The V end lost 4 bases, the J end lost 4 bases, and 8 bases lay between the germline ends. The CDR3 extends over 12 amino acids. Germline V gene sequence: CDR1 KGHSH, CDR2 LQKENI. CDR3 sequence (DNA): TGTGCCAGCTCACGGCCTTCTTACGAGCAGTACTTC. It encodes CASSRPSYEQYF.

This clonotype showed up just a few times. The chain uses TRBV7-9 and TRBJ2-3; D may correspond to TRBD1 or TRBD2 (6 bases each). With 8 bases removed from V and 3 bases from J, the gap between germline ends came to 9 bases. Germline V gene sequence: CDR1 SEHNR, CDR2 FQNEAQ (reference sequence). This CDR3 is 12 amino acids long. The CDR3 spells CASRRGTDTQYF. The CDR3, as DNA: TGTGCCAGCCGGAGGGGGACAGATACGCAGTATTTT.

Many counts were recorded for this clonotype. CDR3: CASGTAFQPQHF. In DNA form, the CDR3 reads TGTGCCAGCGGGACAGCTTTTCAGCCCCAGCATTTT. The chain links TRBV12-3 or TRBV12-4 to TRBJ1-5; 7 nucleotides align to TRBD1. Unmatched junction bases numbered 4, after V lost 8 bases and J lost 6 bases. This CDR3 is 12 amino acids long.

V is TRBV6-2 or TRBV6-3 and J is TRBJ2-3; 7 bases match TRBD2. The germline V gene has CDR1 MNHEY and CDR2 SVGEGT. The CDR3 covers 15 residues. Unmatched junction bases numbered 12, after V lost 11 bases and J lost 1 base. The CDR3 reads CALVTAAGRTDTQYF. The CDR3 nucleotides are TGTGCCCTAGTCACAGCAGCGGGGCGCACAGATACGCAGTATTTT.

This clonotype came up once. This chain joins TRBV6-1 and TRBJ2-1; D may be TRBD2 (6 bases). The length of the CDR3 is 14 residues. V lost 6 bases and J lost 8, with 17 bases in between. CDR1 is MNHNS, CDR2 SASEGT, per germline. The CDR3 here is CASSTGTSLHEQFF. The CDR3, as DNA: TGTGCCAGCAGCACCGGGACTTCCCTCCATGAGCAGTTCTTC.

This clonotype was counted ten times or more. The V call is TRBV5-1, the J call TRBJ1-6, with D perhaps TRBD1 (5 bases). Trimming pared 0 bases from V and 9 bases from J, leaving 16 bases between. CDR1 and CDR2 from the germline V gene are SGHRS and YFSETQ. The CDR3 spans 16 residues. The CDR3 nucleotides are TGCGCCAGCAGCTTGGAAGATGGGAGGGGTGCTTCACCCCTCCACTTT. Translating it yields CASSLEDGRGASPLHF. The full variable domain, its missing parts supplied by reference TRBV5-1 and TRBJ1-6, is KAGVTQTPRYLIKTRGQQVTLSCSPISGHRSVSWYQQTPGQGLQFLFEYFSETQRNKGNFPGRFSGRQFSNSRSEMNVSTLELGDSALYLCASSLEDGRGASPLHFGNGTRLTVT.

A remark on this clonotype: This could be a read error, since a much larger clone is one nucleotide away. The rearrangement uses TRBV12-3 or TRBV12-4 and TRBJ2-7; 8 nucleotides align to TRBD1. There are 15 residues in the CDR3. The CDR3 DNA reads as TGTACCAGCAGTTTCCTCAGGGGGCACGGATACGAGCAGTACTTC. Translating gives CTSSFLRGHGYEQYF.

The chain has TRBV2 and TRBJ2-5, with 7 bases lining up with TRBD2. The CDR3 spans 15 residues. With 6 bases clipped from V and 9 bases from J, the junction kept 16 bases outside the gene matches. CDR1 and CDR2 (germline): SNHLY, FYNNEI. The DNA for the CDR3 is TGTGCCAGCAGGGAACTAGCGCCCGTCAAAGTAGCCCAGTACTTC. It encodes CASRELAPVKVAQYF. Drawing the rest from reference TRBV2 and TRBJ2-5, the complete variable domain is EPEVTQTPSHQVTQMGQEVILRCVPISNHLYFYWYRQILGQKVEFLVSFYNNEISEKSEIFDDQFSVERPDGSNFTLKIRSTKLEDSAMYFCASRELAPVKVAQYFGPGTRLLVL.

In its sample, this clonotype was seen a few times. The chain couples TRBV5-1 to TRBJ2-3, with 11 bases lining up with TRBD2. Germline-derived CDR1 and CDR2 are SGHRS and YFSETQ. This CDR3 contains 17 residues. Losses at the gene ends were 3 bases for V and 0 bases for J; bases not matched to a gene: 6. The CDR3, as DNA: TGCGCCAGCAGCTCCGGGACTAGCGGAACTAGCACAGATACGCAGTATTTT. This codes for CASSSGTSGTSTDTQYF.

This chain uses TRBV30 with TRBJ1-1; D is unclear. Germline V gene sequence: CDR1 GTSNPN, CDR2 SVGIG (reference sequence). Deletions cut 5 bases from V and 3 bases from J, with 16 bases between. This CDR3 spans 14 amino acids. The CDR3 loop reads CAWGISAGYTEAFF. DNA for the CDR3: TGTGCCTGGGGTATAAGTGCAGGCTACACTGAAGCTTTCTTT.

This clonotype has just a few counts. The CDR3 protein is CASSPDRDHQYF. The CDR3 nucleotides are TGTGCCAGCAGTCCTGACAGGGATCATCAGTACTTC. The rearrangement joins TRBV12-3 or TRBV12-4 to TRBJ2-4, with 7 bases lining up with TRBD1. V shed 5 bases, J shed 12 bases, and the junction held 7 bases outside the gene matches. The CDR3 is 12 amino acids.

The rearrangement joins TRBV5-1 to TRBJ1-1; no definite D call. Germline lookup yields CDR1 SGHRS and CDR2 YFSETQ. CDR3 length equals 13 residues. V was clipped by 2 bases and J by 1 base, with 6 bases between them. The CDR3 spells CASSFDGNTEAFF. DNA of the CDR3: TGCGCCAGCAGCTTCGACGGGAACACTGAAGCTTTCTTT.

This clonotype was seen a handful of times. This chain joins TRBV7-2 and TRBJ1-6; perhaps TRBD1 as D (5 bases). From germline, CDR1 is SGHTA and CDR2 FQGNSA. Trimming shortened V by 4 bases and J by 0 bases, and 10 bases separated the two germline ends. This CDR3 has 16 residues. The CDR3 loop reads CASSSGTSSYNSPLHF. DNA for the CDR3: TGTGCCAGCAGCTCCGGGACGAGCTCCTATAATTCACCCCTCCACTTT.